Listed here are 8 T cell receptor beta chains from one sample, sequenced in a study of response to subunit inactivated influenza vaccine (dated by TCRdb to between 2018 and 2020). Receptor amplification or capture employed RT-PCR. Sequencing took place on an Illumina HiSeq 2500. TCRdb itself trimmed the public reads at Q25 with fastp, ran MiXCR and retained productive beta chains. Rows matching on CDR3 protein sequence are summarized as one entry with the most common DNA and genes. Across this sample there are hundreds of thousands of distinct CDR3 sequences, with 6% to 9% seen only once. The ten largest clones add up to under 15% of the sample. The specimen was PBMCs from blood, collected less than 30 months after vaccination. The source is a man aged 50 to 69 who received an inactivated influenza vaccine. Donor details come from another sample of the same person, matched by shared clones.

This clonotype is a singleton in its sample. This sequence joins TRBV12-3 or TRBV12-4 and TRBJ1-1; D remains ambiguous. CDR3 length: 13 residues. V was shortened by 0 bases and J by 7 bases, with 9 bases between the two germline ends. The CDR3 DNA reads as TGTGCCAGCAGTTTAGCGGACGGAGTTGAAGCTTTCTTT. It codes for CASSLADGVEAFF.

The gene calls are TRBV5-5 and TRBJ2-7; D is unresolved. This CDR3 has 12 residues. Trimming took off 5 bases at V and 6 bases at J, with 12 bases between the two ends. CDR1 is SGHKS and CDR2 is YYEKEE in the germline V gene (reference sequence). The CDR3 sequence is CASSTTRGEQYF. CDR3 nucleotide sequence: TGTGCCAGCAGTACAACCAGAGGCGAGCAGTACTTC.

This clonotype was detected a few times. V usage is TRBV4-3 and J usage is TRBJ2-3, with 9 bases aligning to TRBD2. The CDR3 runs 17 residues. Germline V lookup: CDR1 LGHNA, CDR2 YSLEER. The J segment lost 1 base and the V segment lost 2 bases, leaving 7 bases of the junction unmatched. CDR3 nucleotide sequence: TGCGCCAGCAGCCAAAGCCGGTCTAGCGGGGGCACAGATACGCAGTATTTT. This codes for CASSQSRSSGGTDTQYF.

Many counts were recorded for this clonotype. The rearrangement joins TRBV7-2 to TRBJ2-1, with 11 bases matching TRBD2. Per the germline V gene, CDR1 is SGHTA and CDR2 is FQGNSA. This CDR3 is 15 amino acids long. Losses at the gene ends were 1 base for V and 11 bases for J; bases not matched to a gene: 7. The CDR3 region has the DNA TGTGCCAGCAGCTTAGTTGGACTAGCGGGCACCAAGCAGTTCTTC. Its translation is CASSLVGLAGTKQFF.

The V call is TRBV6-5, the J call TRBJ2-5, with 9 bases matching TRBD1. The CDR3 runs to 14 residues. Germline assignment: CDR1 MNHEY and CDR2 SVGAGI. V lost 8 bases to trimming and J lost 1 base; unmatched junction nucleotides: 5. In DNA form, the CDR3 reads TGTGCCAGCGTTACAGGGGGCCTCCAAGAGACCCAGTACTTC. Amino acids: CASVTGGLQETQYF.

The chain couples TRBV5-1 to TRBJ2-7; D is ambiguous. This CDR3 has 15 amino acids. Trimming took off 6 bases at V and 6 bases at J, with 22 bases between the two ends. The germline V gene has CDR1 SGHRS and CDR2 YFSETQ. DNA of the CDR3: TGCGCCAGCACTAGTGATCAGTCAGCTGCCCGCGAGCAGTACTTC. This encodes CASTSDQSAAREQYF.

This clonotype was counted at least ten times. J is TRBJ2-1 and V is TRBV28; maybe TRBD2 (5 bases). V lost 3 bases to trimming and J lost 5 bases, with 14 bases between them. Germline V gene data show CDR1 as MDHEN and CDR2 as SYDVKM. The CDR3 covers 15 residues. CDR3 bases: TGTGCCAGCAGTTTCATTCAGACGGGGAACAATGAGCAGTTCTTC. Amino acids: CASSFIQTGNNEQFF.

This clonotype occurred a few times. The rearrangement joins TRBV4-2 to TRBJ2-2; 7 bases line up with TRBD1. Germline values: CDR1 LGHNA, CDR2 YNFKEQ. The CDR3 totals 15 residues. V dropped 1 base and J dropped 4; count of bases not matched to a gene: 3. CDR3 loop: CASSQAGQATGELFF. DNA for the CDR3: TGTGCCAGCAGCCAAGCCGGACAGGCCACCGGGGAGCTGTTTTTT.